This T cell receptor beta chain was observed in a study of cytomegalovirus exposure and HLA in healthy donors (TCRdb year 2017). Some background on the complete study: According to a later analysis, the approximately 120 validation repertoires were produced on the same platform as the approximately 610 repertoires of the first cohort. The study aimed to test whether cataloging public T cell receptors could reveal signatures of past pathogen exposure. Besides the first cohort of 666 subjects, a separate validation cohort made up of about 120 different subjects was used. To predict cytomegalovirus infection status, the study brought together high-throughput TCR immunosequencing, statistical association of individual TCRs with disease status, and machine learning. On the study overall, not on this receptor specifically: The classifier was reported to diagnose cytomegalovirus status with high specificity and sensitivity in both the original cohort and the validation cohort. The authors suggested that the approach could potentially be generalized to other disease states and immunological phenotypes. In vitro tests confirmed that three of the cytomegalovirus-associated TCR beta chains recognize cytomegalovirus antigens. Of the cluster scores, roughly 95% were above 0 in a later analysis, which found that TCRs clustered in the first cohort also tended to co-occur in the 95 to 150 validation repertoires. The study gave a list of about 150 TCR beta chains associated with cytomegalovirus. While some public TCRs were present in many individuals, most TCR sequences turned up only very rarely across donors. A later analysis lacked HLA typing for the validation cohort, so it scored co-occurrence in that cohort across all 120 or so repertoires.

The protocol used for the library was the immunoSEQ multiplex PCR assay. Under the source paper's analysis protocol: A statistical classification framework was built for diagnosing cytomegalovirus status from the catalog of TCR beta chain sequences. Drawn from immuneACCESS, this table holds only the in-frame rearrangements with V and J called that TCRdb kept. Clones are partly lost; checked studies trace under half to an unresolved V gene and leave the rest unexplained. The DNA gave D and trimming, while V, J and clone size come from that table. The sample records about 360,000 clones, roughly 88% of which are singletons. 0.83% of the sample is taken by the ten largest. From a lookup of the germline V gene, CDR1 and CDR2 are SGHRS and YFSETQ. The CDR3 goes from the cysteine to the phenylalanine over 16 residues. CDR3 DNA only is kept here, 48 bases in frame from base 1. Trimming accounts for 4 bases at V and 5 bases at J, while the number of junction bases matched to no gene is 14.

Turning to this clone: It lacks a known antigen. Per-base qualities were not stored, and no clone one base away is much larger.

Separate from the roughly 650-subject first cohort, the validation cohort of 120 subjects was the group to which the donors belonged. The receptor comes from a woman under 30 in good health and CMV-seronegative. The specimen sequenced was PBMCs. The rearranged segments are TRBV5-1 and TRBJ2-7; a stretch of 8 junction bases matches TRBD2. The CDR3 loop reads CASSPGTRIVTDEQYF. The DNA sequence is as follows: TGCGCCAGCAGCCCTGGGACTAGGATAGTTACCGACGAGCAGTACTTC. Reference TRBV5-1 and TRBJ2-7 genes cover what lies past the CDR3, so the full variable domain is KAGVTQTPRYLIKTRGQQVTLSCSPISGHRSVSWYQQTPGQGLQFLFEYFSETQRNKGNFPGRFSGRQFSNSRSEMNVSTLELGDSALYLCASSPGTRIVTDEQYFGPGTRLTVT.